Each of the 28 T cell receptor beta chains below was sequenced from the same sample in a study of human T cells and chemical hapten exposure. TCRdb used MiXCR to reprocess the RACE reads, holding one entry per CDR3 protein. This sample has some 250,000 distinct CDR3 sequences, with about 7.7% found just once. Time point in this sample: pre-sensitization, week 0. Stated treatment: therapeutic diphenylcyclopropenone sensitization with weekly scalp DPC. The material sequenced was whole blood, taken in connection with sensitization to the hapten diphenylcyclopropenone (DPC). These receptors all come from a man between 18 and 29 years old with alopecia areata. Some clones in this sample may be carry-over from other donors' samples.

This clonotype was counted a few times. Here the CDR3 reads CSARRQFYNSPLHF. The CDR3 coding sequence is TGCAGTGCCCGGAGACAGTTCTATAATTCACCCCTCCACTTT. This chain uses TRBV20-1 with TRBJ1-6, with D tentatively TRBD1 (5 bases). This CDR3 is 14 amino acids long. Looked up from germline, CDR1 is DFQATT and CDR2 is SNEGSKA (reference sequence). The V and J ends lost 6 bases and 3 bases respectively, with 12 bases between them.

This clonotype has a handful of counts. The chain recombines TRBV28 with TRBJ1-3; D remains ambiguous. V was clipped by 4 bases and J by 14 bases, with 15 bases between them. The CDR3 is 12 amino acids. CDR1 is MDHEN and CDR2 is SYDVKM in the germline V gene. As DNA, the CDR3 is TGTGCCAGCAGTTCTCTGACGTGGAAATTATATTTT. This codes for CASSSLTWKLYF. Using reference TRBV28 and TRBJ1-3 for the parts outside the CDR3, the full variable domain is DVKVTQSSRYLVKRTGEKVFLECVQDMDHENMFWYRQDPGLGLRLIYFSYDVKMKEKGDIPEGYSVSREKKERFSLILESASTNQTSMYLCASSSLTWKLYFGEGSWLTVV.

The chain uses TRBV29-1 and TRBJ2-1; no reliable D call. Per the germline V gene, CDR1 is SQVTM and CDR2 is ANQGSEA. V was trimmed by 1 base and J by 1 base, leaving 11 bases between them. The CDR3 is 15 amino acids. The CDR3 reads CSVEVEILSYNEQFF. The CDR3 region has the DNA TGCAGCGTTGAAGTTGAGATCCTTTCCTACAATGAGCAGTTCTTC.

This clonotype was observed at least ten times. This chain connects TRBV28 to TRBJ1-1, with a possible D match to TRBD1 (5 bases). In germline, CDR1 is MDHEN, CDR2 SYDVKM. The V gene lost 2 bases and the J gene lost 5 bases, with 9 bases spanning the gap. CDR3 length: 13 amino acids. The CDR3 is CASSLEGTTEAFF. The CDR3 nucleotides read TGTGCCAGCAGTTTAGAGGGGACGACTGAAGCTTTCTTT. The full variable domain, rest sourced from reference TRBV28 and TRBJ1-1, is DVKVTQSSRYLVKRTGEKVFLECVQDMDHENMFWYRQDPGLGLRLIYFSYDVKMKEKGDIPEGYSVSREKKERFSLILESASTNQTSMYLCASSLEGTTEAFFGQGTRLTVV.

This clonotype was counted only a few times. Here the CDR3 DNA reads TGTGCCAGCAGCTTGGTTAGGCGAACCGGGAATTCACCCCTCCACTTT. Amino acids: CASSLVRRTGNSPLHF. This chain joins TRBV5-4 and TRBJ1-6; D ambiguous. The CDR3 contains 16 residues. Germline CDR1 and CDR2: SGHNT and YYREEE (reference sequence). V lost 0 bases and J 7 bases, leaving 14 bases between the germline ends.

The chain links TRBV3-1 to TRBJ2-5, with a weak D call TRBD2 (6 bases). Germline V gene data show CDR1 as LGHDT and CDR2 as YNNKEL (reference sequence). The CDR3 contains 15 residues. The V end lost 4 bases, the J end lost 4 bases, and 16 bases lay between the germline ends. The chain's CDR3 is CASSRPTSRGETQYF. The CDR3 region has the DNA TGTGCCAGCAGCCGACCGACTAGTAGGGGAGAGACCCAGTACTTC.

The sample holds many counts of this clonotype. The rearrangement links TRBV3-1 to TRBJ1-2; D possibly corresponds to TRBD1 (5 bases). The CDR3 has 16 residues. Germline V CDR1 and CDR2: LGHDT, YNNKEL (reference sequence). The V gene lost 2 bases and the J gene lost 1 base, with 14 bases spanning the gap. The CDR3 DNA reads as TGTGCCAGCAGCCAAAGGAGGCCAGGGTATAACTATGGCTACACCTTC. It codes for CASSQRRPGYNYGYTF. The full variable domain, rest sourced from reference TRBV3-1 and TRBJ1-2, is DTAVSQTPKYLVTQMGNDKSIKCEQNLGHDTMYWYKQDSKKFLKIMFSYNNKELIINETVPNRFSPKSPDKAHLNLHINSLELGDSAVYFCASSQRRPGYNYGYTFGSGTRLTVV.

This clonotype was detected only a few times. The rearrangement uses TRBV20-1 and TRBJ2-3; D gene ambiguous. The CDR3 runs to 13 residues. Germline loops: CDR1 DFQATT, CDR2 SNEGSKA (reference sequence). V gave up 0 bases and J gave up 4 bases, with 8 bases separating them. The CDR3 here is CSARDTTADTQYF. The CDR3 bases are TGCAGTGCTAGAGATACTACGGCAGATACGCAGTATTTT.

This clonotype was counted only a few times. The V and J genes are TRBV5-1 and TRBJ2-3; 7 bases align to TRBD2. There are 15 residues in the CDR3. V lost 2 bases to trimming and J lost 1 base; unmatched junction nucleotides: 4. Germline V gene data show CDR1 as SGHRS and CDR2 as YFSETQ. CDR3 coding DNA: TGCGCCAGCAGCTTTATGCTAGCGGGCACAGATACGCAGTATTTT. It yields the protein CASSFMLAGTDTQYF.

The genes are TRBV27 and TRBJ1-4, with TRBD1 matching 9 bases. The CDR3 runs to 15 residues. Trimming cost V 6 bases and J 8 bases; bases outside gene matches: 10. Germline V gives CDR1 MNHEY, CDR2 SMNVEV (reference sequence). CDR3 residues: CASRFFDRGKEKLFF. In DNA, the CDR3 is TGTGCCAGCAGATTTTTCGACAGGGGGAAGGAAAAACTGTTTTTT.

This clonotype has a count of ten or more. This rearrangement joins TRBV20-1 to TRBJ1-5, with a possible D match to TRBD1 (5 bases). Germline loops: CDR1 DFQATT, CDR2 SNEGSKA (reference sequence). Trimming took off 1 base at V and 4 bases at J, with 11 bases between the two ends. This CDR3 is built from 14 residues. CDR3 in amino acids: CSARVGGGNQPQHF. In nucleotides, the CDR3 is TGCAGTGCTAGAGTCGGGGGTGGGAATCAGCCCCAGCATTTT.

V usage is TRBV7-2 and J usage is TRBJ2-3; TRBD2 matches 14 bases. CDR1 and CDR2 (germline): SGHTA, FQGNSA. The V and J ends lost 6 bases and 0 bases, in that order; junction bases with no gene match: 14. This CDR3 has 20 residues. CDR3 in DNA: TGTGCCAGCAGACGGCAGACGGGACTAGCGGGGGACATTAGCACAGATACGCAGTATTTT. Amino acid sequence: CASRRQTGLAGDISTDTQYF. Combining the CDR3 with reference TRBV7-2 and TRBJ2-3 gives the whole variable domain GAGVSQSPSNKVTEKGKDVELRCDPISGHTALYWYRQSLGQGLEFLIYFQGNSAPDKSGLPSDRFSAERTGGSVSTLTIQRTQQEDSAVYLCASRRQTGLAGDISTDTQYFGPGTRLTVL.

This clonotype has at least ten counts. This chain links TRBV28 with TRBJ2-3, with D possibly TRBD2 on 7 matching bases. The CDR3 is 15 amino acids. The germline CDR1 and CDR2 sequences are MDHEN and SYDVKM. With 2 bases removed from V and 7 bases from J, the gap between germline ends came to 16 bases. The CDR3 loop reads CASSLRGGPTNTQYF. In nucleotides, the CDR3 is TGTGCCAGCAGTTTAAGGGGGGGGCCCACTAATACGCAGTATTTT.

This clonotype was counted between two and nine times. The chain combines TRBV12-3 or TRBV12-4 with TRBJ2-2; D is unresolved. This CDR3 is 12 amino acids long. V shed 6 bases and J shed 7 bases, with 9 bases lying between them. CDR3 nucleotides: TGTGCCAGCAGGGAAAAGGGCGGGGAGCTGTTTTTT. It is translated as CASREKGGELFF.

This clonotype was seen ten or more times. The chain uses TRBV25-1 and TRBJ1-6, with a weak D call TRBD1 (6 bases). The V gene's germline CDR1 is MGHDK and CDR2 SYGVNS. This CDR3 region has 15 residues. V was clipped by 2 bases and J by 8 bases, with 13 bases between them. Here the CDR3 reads CASSERKGGHSPLHF. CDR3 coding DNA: TGTGCCAGCAGTGAACGGAAAGGGGGACATTCACCCCTCCACTTT.

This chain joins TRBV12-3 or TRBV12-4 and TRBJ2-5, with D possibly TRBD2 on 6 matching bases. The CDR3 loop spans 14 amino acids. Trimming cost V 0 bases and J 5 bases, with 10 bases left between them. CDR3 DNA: TGTGCCAGCAGTTTAGCGCGGGGAGTGGAGACCCAGTACTTC. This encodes CASSLARGVETQYF.

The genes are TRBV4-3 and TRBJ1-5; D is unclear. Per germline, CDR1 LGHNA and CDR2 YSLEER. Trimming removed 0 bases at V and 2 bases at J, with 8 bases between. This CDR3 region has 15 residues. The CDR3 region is CASSQDAYGNQPQHF. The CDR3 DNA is TGCGCCAGCAGCCAAGATGCTTACGGCAATCAGCCCCAGCATTTT.

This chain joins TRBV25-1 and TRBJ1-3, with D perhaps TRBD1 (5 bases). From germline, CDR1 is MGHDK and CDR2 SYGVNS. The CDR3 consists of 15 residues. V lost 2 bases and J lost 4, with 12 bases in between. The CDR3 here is CASSEAGNVGNTIYF. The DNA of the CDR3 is TGTGCCAGCAGTGAAGCAGGGAACGTCGGAAACACCATATATTTT.

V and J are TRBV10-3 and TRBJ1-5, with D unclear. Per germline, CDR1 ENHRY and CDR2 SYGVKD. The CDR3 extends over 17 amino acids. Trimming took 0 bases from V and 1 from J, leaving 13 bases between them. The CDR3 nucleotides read TGTGCCATCAGTGAGTCGACGGCAAATCCGAGCAATCAGCCCCAGCATTTT. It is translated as CAISESTANPSNQPQHF.

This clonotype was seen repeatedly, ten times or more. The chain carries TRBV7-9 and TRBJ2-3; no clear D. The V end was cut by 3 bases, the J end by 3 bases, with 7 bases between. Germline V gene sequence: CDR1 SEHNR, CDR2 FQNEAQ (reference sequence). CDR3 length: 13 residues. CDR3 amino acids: CASSLLETDTQYF. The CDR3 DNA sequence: TGTGCCAGCAGCTTGCTTGAAACAGATACGCAGTATTTT. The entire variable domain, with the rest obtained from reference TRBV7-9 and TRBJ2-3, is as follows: DTGVSQNPRHKITKRGQNVTFRCDPISEHNRLYWYRQTLGQGPEFLTYFQNEAQLEKSRLLSDRFSAERPKGSFSTLEIQRTEQGDSAMYLCASSLLETDTQYFGPGTRLTVL.

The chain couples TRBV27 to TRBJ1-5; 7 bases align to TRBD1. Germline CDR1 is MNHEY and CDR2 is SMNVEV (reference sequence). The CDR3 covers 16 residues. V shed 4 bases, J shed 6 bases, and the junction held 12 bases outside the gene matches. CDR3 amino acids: CASSSDRASRVQPQHF. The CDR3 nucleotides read TGTGCCAGCAGTTCCGACAGGGCTAGCCGAGTTCAGCCCCAGCATTTT.

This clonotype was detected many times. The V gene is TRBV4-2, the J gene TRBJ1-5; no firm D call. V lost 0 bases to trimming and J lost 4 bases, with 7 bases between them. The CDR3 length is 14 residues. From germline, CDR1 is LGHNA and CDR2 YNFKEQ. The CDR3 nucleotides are TGTGCCAGCAGCCAAGACAGCGATAATCAGCCCCAGCATTTT. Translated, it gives CASSQDSDNQPQHF.

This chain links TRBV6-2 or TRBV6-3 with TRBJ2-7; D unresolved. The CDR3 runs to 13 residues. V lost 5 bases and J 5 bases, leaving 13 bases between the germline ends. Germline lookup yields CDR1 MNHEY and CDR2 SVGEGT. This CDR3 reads CASSTDYQDEQYF. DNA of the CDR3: TGTGCCAGCAGTACGGATTACCAGGACGAGCAGTACTTC.

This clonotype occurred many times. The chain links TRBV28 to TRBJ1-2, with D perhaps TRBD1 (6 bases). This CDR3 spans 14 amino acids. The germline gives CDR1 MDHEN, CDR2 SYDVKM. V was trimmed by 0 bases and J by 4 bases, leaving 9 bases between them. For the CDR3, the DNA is TGTGCCAGCAGTTTATGGGCGGGGGCCTATGGCTACACCTTC. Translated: CASSLWAGAYGYTF.

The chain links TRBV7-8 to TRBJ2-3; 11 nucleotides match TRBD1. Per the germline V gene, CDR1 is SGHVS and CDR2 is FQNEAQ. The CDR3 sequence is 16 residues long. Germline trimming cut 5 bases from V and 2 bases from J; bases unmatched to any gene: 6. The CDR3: CASSQRDRGATDTQYF. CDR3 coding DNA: TGTGCCAGCAGCCAACGGGACAGGGGGGCCACAGATACGCAGTATTTT.

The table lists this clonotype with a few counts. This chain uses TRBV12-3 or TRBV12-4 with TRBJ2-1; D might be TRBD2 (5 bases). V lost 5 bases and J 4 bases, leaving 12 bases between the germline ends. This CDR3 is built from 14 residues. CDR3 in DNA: TGTGCCAGCAGTCCTCTTACTAGTTACAATGAGCAGTTCTTC. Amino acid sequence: CASSPLTSYNEQFF.

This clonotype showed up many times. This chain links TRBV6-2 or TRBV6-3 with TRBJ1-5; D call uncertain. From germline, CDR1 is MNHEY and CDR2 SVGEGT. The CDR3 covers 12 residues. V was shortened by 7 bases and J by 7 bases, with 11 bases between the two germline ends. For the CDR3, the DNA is TGTGCCAGCACTCACCCGCAGCAGCCCCAGCATTTT. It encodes CASTHPQQPQHF.

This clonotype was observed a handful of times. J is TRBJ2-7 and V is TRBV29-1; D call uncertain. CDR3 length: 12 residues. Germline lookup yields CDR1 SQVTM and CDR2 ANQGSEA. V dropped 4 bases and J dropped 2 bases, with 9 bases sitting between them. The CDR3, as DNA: TGCAGCGTTGTAACGGTAACCTACGAGCAGTACGTC. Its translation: CSVVTVTYEQYV.